Below are 26 T cell receptor beta chains sequenced from a single sample in a study of blood T cell repertoires in COVID-19. Sequenced by immunoSEQ multiplex PCR; TCRdb stores in-frame clones only, minus some. The sample has just over 300,000 clones, roughly 90% seen once; the top ten hold roughly 2.3%. Sequenced: peripheral blood. The receptor source for this set is a man aged 18 to 30 with active or convalescent COVID-19.

The chain employs TRBV28 and TRBJ2-7, with D perhaps matching TRBD1 (6 bases). From germline, CDR1 is MDHEN and CDR2 SYDVKM. V lost 6 bases and J lost 0, with 15 bases in between. CDR3 length: 15 amino acids. The CDR3 DNA reads as TGTGCCAGCAGCAAGTCAGGGGCTAGCTCCTACGAGCAGTACTTC. Amino acid sequence: CASSKSGASSYEQYF. The whole variable domain, remainder taken from reference TRBV28 and TRBJ2-7, is DVKVTQSSRYLVKRTGEKVFLECVQDMDHENMFWYRQDPGLGLRLIYFSYDVKMKEKGDIPEGYSVSREKKERFSLILESASTNQTSMYLCASSKSGASSYEQYFGPGTRLTVT.

The chain has TRBV2 and TRBJ2-7; D may be TRBD2 (6 bases). Germline CDR1 is SNHLY and CDR2 is FYNNEI. This CDR3 has 14 residues. V lost 5 bases to trimming and J lost 6 bases, with 17 bases between them. The CDR3 region is CASSTGLLSPEQYF. Here the CDR3 DNA reads TGTGCCAGCAGTACGGGACTCCTCTCCCCCGAGCAGTACTTC.

This rearrangement joins TRBV6-6 to TRBJ1-1; weak D call: TRBD1 (6 bases). Looked up from germline, CDR1 is MNHNY and CDR2 is SVGAGI (reference sequence). The CDR3 is 14 residues long. Trimming removed 2 bases at V and 4 bases at J, with 11 bases between. The CDR3 loop is CASSYGTRRTEAFF. CDR3 bases: TGTGCCAGCAGTTACGGGACACGTCGCACTGAAGCTTTCTTT.

This clone was picked up a small number of times. CDR3 coding DNA: TGTGCCAGCAGCTTAGCGCGACTAGCGGGAGTAGACGGGGAGCTGTTTTTT. Translated, it gives CASSLARLAGVDGELFF. The chain joins TRBV7-2 to TRBJ2-2, with 12 bases fitting TRBD2. The germline CDR1 and CDR2 sequences are SGHTA and FQGNSA. V gave up 0 bases and J gave up 7 bases; unmatched junction bases: 6. The CDR3 length is 17 residues.

The rearrangement uses TRBV7-2 and TRBJ2-2, with 7 bases aligning to TRBD1. The CDR3 runs to 14 residues. The V gene's germline CDR1 is SGHTA and CDR2 FQGNSA. Trimming removed 4 bases from V and 2 bases from J; junction bases left unmatched: 1. The CDR3 DNA sequence: TGTGCCAGCAGCTGGGACAGTAACACCGGGGAGCTGTTTTTT. Translation gives CASSWDSNTGELFF. The full variable domain, in which reference TRBV7-2 and TRBJ2-2 provide the parts outside the CDR3, is GAGVSQSPSNKVTEKGKDVELRCDPISGHTALYWYRQSLGQGLEFLIYFQGNSAPDKSGLPSDRFSAERTGGSVSTLTIQRTQQEDSAVYLCASSWDSNTGELFFGEGSRLTVL.

The V gene is TRBV6-5, the J gene TRBJ2-7; D is perhaps TRBD1 (6 bases). V shed 5 bases and J shed 8 bases, with 13 bases lying between them. CDR3 size: 12 residues. Germline V gene sequence: CDR1 MNHEY, CDR2 SVGAGI. CDR3 protein: CASSTIGQKQYF. The CDR3, as DNA: TGTGCCAGCAGTACGATCGGACAGAAGCAGTACTTC.

This chain links TRBV7-9 with TRBJ2-2; D might be TRBD2 (6 bases). CDR3 size: 16 residues. Germline values: CDR1 SEHNR, CDR2 FQNEAQ (reference sequence). Trimming cost V 1 base and J 3 bases, with 12 bases left between them. This CDR3 is CASSLGFGRHTGELFF. The CDR3 nucleotides are TGTGCCAGCAGCTTAGGTTTTGGGAGGCACACCGGGGAGCTGTTTTTT.

The CDR3 reads CAISEGTTFSPLHF. The CDR3 nucleotides are TGTGCCATCAGTGAGGGGACAACTTTTTCACCCCTCCACTTT. This sequence joins TRBV10-3 and TRBJ1-6, with D tentatively TRBD1 (6 bases). Germline loops: CDR1 ENHRY, CDR2 SYGVKD. V dropped 2 bases and J dropped 9 bases, with 11 bases sitting between them. The CDR3 is made up of 14 amino acids.

The V and J genes are TRBV9 and TRBJ2-7; tentative D call: TRBD1 (6 bases). Trimming removed 0 bases at V and 1 base at J, with 14 bases between. CDR1 is SGDLS and CDR2 is YYNGEE in the germline V gene. The CDR3 length is 16 residues. DNA of the CDR3: TGTGCCAGCAGCGTAGAGGGACACCCGGGTTCCTACGAGCAGTACTTC. Translating gives CASSVEGHPGSYEQYF.

In this sample, this clone turned up once. The genes are TRBV9 and TRBJ1-2; possible D gene TRBD1, 5 bases. The ends were cut back, 3 bases at V and 4 bases at J, with 7 bases in the middle. The CDR3 consists of 12 residues. CDR1 SGDLS and CDR2 YYNGEE come from the germline V gene. The CDR3 nucleotides are TGTGCCAGCAGCGAAGGGGCCTATGGCTACACCTTC. As protein: CASSEGAYGYTF. Complete variable domain (other parts from reference TRBV9 and TRBJ1-2): DSGVTQTPKHLITATGQRVTLRCSPRSGDLSVYWYQQSLDQGLQFLIQYYNGEERAKGNILERFSAQQFPDLHSELNLSSLELGDSALYFCASSEGAYGYTFGSGTRLTVV.

This clone was seen only a few times. The rearrangement joins TRBV7-9 to TRBJ2-7, with D perhaps matching TRBD1 (6 bases). The V and J ends lost 4 bases and 4 bases respectively, with 8 bases between them. From germline, CDR1 is SEHNR and CDR2 FQNEAQ (reference sequence). The CDR3 is 12 amino acids. In DNA form, the CDR3 reads TGTGCCAGCAGCTACACAGGGTACGAGCAGTACTTC. The encoded protein is CASSYTGYEQYF.

The CDR3 here is CAGRGDKTNYGYTF. The CDR3 region has the DNA TGTGCCGGACGGGGGGACAAAACTAACTATGGCTACACCTTC. V is TRBV6-5 and J is TRBJ1-2; D is perhaps TRBD1 (6 bases). V was trimmed by 11 bases and J by 0 bases, leaving 16 bases between them. Germline CDR1 MNHEY, CDR2 SVGAGI. The CDR3 sequence is 14 residues long.

This chain links TRBV28 with TRBJ1-2; unclear D gene. V shed 4 bases and J shed 3 bases, with 9 bases lying between them. CDR1 and CDR2 from the germline V gene are MDHEN and SYDVKM. CDR3 length: 13 amino acids. Here the CDR3 DNA reads TGTGCCAGCAGTTCAGGCAGTCACTATGGCTACACCTTC. Translating it yields CASSSGSHYGYTF.

This clone came up once. The rearrangement links TRBV6-5 to TRBJ1-2, with 9 bases aligning to TRBD1. The CDR3 sequence is 13 residues long. CDR1 and CDR2 (germline): MNHEY, SVGAGI. With V trimmed by 8 bases and J by 6 bases, 7 bases remained unmatched. The CDR3: CASRETGGNGYTF. CDR3 DNA: TGTGCCAGCCGAGAGACAGGGGGAAATGGCTACACCTTC.

The rearrangement uses TRBV15 and TRBJ2-7; a possible D gene is TRBD1 (6 bases). The CDR3 consists of 13 residues. Looked up from germline, CDR1 is LNHNV and CDR2 is YYDKDF (reference sequence). V was trimmed by 5 bases and J by 3 bases, leaving 11 bases between them. This CDR3 is CATSFRTDYEQYF. CDR3 nucleotides: TGTGCCACCAGCTTTAGGACAGACTACGAGCAGTACTTC. The entire variable domain, with the rest obtained from reference TRBV15 and TRBJ2-7, is as follows: DAMVIQNPRYQVTQFGKPVTLSCSQTLNHNVMYWYQQKSSQAPKLLFHYYDKDFNNEADTPDNFQSRRPNTSFCFLDIRSPGLGDTAMYLCATSFRTDYEQYFGPGTRLTVT.

The chain joins TRBV18 to TRBJ1-5, with D unresolved. V was clipped by 6 bases and J by 8 bases, with 11 bases between them. Per germline, CDR1 KGHSH and CDR2 LQKENI. The CDR3 runs 12 residues. Here the CDR3 DNA reads TGTGCCAGCTCCAACACTGCGGAGCCCCAGCATTTT. Protein: CASSNTAEPQHF.

The V call is TRBV6-2 or TRBV6-3, the J call TRBJ2-1, with 13 bases lining up with TRBD2. Losses at the gene ends were 3 bases for V and 9 bases for J; bases not matched to a gene: 5. The germline gives CDR1 MNHEY, CDR2 SVGEGT. The CDR3 runs to 15 residues. The CDR3 spells CASSYPGLAGSEQFF. The CDR3 DNA sequence: TGTGCCAGCAGTTATCCGGGACTAGCGGGATCTGAGCAGTTCTTC.

Here the CDR3 DNA reads TGTGCCAGCAGTTCCGTTAAGGGACTAGCGCAAGAGGGGCCCTCGGAGACCCAGTACTTC. Residues: CASSSVKGLAQEGPSETQYF. The J gene is TRBJ2-5, the V gene TRBV28, with 10 bases identical to TRBD2. The germline V gene has CDR1 MDHEN and CDR2 SYDVKM. Germline trimming cut 4 bases from V and 5 bases from J; bases unmatched to any gene: 22. The CDR3 sequence is 20 residues long.

The V call is TRBV25-1, the J call TRBJ2-6, with 10 bases lining up with TRBD1. Per the germline V gene, CDR1 is MGHDK and CDR2 is SYGVNS. V trimming: 4 bases; J trimming: 0 bases; junction bases outside the gene matches: 6. The CDR3 is 18 amino acids. CDR3 amino acids: CASSAGTGAISGANVLTF. DNA for the CDR3: TGTGCCAGCAGTGCCGGGACAGGGGCGATCTCTGGGGCCAACGTCCTGACTTTC.

The J gene is TRBJ2-7, the V gene TRBV20-1; D ambiguous. Germline V gene sequence: CDR1 DFQATT, CDR2 SNEGSKA (reference sequence). Trimming shortened V by 1 base and J by 9 bases, and 4 bases separated the two germline ends. The CDR3 runs 9 residues. CDR3 loop: CSARGGQYF. CDR3 in DNA: TGCAGTGCTAGAGGAGGGCAGTACTTC.

Worth noting for this clone: Germline and junction disagree at one end, which may indicate a read error. The genes are TRBV11-2 and TRBJ2-1, with a weak D call TRBD2 (6 bases). CDR3 length: 14 amino acids. Germline V gives CDR1 SGHAT, CDR2 FQNNGV. The CDR3 loop reads CASMAGGGYNEQFF. CDR3 DNA: TGCGCCAGCATGGCCGGGGGAGGATACAATGAGCAGTTCTTC.

This clone was counted between two and nine times. The chain recombines TRBV12-1 with TRBJ1-4. TRBV12-1 is classified as a pseudogene. This CDR3 region has 13 residues. CDR3 sequence (DNA): TGTGCCAGCAGCTCCCGGGTTAATGAAAAACTGTTTTTT. Its translation: CASSSRVNEKLFF.

This clone was detected ten times or more. This chain connects TRBV7-6 to TRBJ2-5; no definite D call. This CDR3 region has 14 residues. The germline V and J ends were trimmed by 5 bases and 5 bases, with 15 bases remaining between them. Germline V gives CDR1 SGHVS, CDR2 FNYEAQ. The CDR3 nucleotides read TGTGCCAGCAGCACGAATCCCTCCGGGGAGACCCAGTACTTC. Its protein is CASSTNPSGETQYF.

The chain carries TRBV10-3 and TRBJ1-5; 7 bases are shared with TRBD1. This CDR3 comprises 13 residues. The germline V gene encodes CDR1 ENHRY and CDR2 SYGVKD. Trimming cost V 8 bases and J 4 bases; bases outside gene matches: 5. The CDR3 DNA is TGTGCCATCCGGGACAGAGAGAATCAGCCCCAGCATTTT. It translates to CAIRDRENQPQHF.

The rearrangement links TRBV7-9 to TRBJ1-6, with 8 bases matching TRBD1. Germline values: CDR1 SEHNR, CDR2 FQNEAQ (reference sequence). CDR3 length: 16 residues. The V gene end was trimmed by 5 bases and the J gene end by 7 bases; junction bases not matched to a gene: 10. CDR3 coding DNA: TGTGCCAGCAGCACGACGTCGACAGGGGCAAATTCACCCCTCCACTTT. This codes for CASSTTSTGANSPLHF.

The chain combines TRBV7-3 with TRBJ2-6, with a possible D match to TRBD1 (5 bases). Per the germline V gene, CDR1 is SGHTA and CDR2 is FQGTGA. The CDR3 spans 18 residues. The ends were cut back, 2 bases at V and 1 base at J, with 15 bases in the middle. The CDR3 DNA is TGTGCCAGCAGCTTACGGTCCGGCAGGGCATCTGGGGCCAACGTCCTGACTTTC. Encoded protein: CASSLRSGRASGANVLTF. Based on the CDR3 plus reference TRBV7-3 and TRBJ2-6, the full variable domain is GAGVSQTPSNKVTEKGKYVELRCDPISGHTALYWYRQSLGQGPEFLIYFQGTGAADDSGLPNDRFFAVRPEGSVSTLKIQRTERGDSAVYLCASSLRSGRASGANVLTFGAGSRLTVL.